The T cell receptor (beta chain) described here comes from a study of T-cell reconstitution after alpha-beta-depleted transplantation in children (dated by TCRdb to 2016 to 2017). Looking at the study overall: T-cell immune reconstitution after TCRalphabeta/CD19-depleted allogeneic hematopoietic cell transplantation in children was quantitatively tracked in the study by means of TCR repertoire profiling.

This clonotype was detected a few times. What this receptor recognizes is not known. No clone much larger than this one lies a single base away; base qualities are absent. The library was produced with PCR. This sample was sequenced with an Illumina HiSeq 2500. To normalize quantification of the TCRbeta repertoire, the TCR libraries were built with molecular barcoding that relied on unique molecular identifiers. The public reads were quality trimmed at Q25 with fastp and then assembled into clones with MiXCR by TCRdb, keeping productive beta chains. For every CDR3 protein sequence, its rows merge into one entry that carries the most common genes and DNA. This sample lists some 300,000 distinct CDR3 sequences; over 7% were detected once. Of the sample, 9.1% falls within the top ten clones. In the paper's terms, the treatment or condition label means: allogeneic hematopoietic cell transplantation with graft depleted of TCRalphabeta T cells and CD19 B cells. Transplant recipients were children who received TCRalphabeta/CD19-depleted allogeneic hematopoietic cell grafts.

What the study reported, not specific to this receptor: Over subsequent months, a decline in hyperexpanded clone frequencies was noted, and after one year, T-cell counts and TCRbeta diversity were mostly ascribed to newly produced T cells. In some patients, the high TCRbeta diversity seen at day 60 was put down to recipient T cells and intrathymic progenitors that had survived conditioning. Apparently early alphabetaT-cell count recovery about two months after transplant reportedly relied on only several hundred rapidly expanded clones derived from non-depleted graft cells.

Trimming at the junction amounts to 1 base on V and 0 bases on J, and the germline ends lie 9 bases apart. The CDR3 holds 15 amino acids from the cysteine to the phenylalanine. Here the CDR3 DNA is all that survives: 45 bases in frame from base 1. Looking up the germline V gene yields CDR1 SGHTA and CDR2 FQGNSA. The sequence is built from TRBV7-2 and TRBJ1-1, with no reliable assignment of the D segment. This TCR was sampled from a female patient aged 2 to 10 who had a stem cell transplant for Fanconi anemia, so the T cells may come from the graft donor. This sample comprised peripheral blood, obtained 360 days after TCRalphabeta/CD19-depleted stem cell transplant. In nucleotide form, the sequence is TGTGCCAGCAGCTTAGAGGGCCCCCTGAACACTGAAGCTTTCTTT. Its protein is CASSLEGPLNTEAFF.